This entry features one TCR beta chain sequence. Its antigen remains unknown. This CDR3 comprises 15 residues. Trimming took 0 bases from V and 1 from J, leaving 11 bases between them. Germline V gives CDR1 SGHKS, CDR2 YYEKEE (reference sequence). These data belong to a study of shared clonotypes between healthy human individuals. Study in general: The study used three CD4 naive, three CD4 memory, two CD8 naive and one CD8 memory plate per donor.

Study findings and constraints: Only blood underwent sampling, and tissue repertoires likely differ. Larger estimated richness was generally seen in naive subsets than in memory subsets.

TCRdb's copy holds only in-frame clones and misses some; the assay was immunoSEQ multiplex PCR. This table has about 1.1 million clones, roughly 80% appearing once. Material: memory CD4+ T cells from PBMCs. The sample's subset: CD45RA-negative fraction. This clonotype originated in a man between 18 and 35 years old in good health. Some clones in this sample may be carry-over from other donors' samples. The V and J genes are TRBV5-5 and TRBJ2-7; D gene ambiguous. The DNA for the CDR3 is TGTGCCAGCAGCTTGGAGGAGCAAACTTCCTACGAGCAGTACTTC. It is translated as CASSLEEQTSYEQYF.